This T cell receptor (beta chain) was identified during a study of PD-1 blockade in classical Hodgkin lymphoma. Study-wide results and caveats: The repertoire differences lack a defined cause, possibly disease activity or prior therapy. Healthy donors reportedly exceeded newly diagnosed patients in baseline TCR diversity.

The CDR3 extends over 16 amino acids. CDR1 MNHEY and CDR2 SMNVEV come from the germline V gene (reference sequence). V was cut by 5 bases and J by 5 bases, with 21 bases left in between. As concerns this clone: Antigen unknown.

All trial patients relapsed after autologous stem cell transplantation. Clones were sequenced by immunoSEQ multiplex PCR, and TCRdb holds only the in-frame ones, with some missing. This sample has just over 14,000 clones; 83% occur once, and the top ten carry roughly a quarter. The clonotype originates from a human donor with classical Hodgkin lymphoma. This chain connects TRBV27 to TRBJ2-5; a possible D gene is TRBD2 (7 bases). Sample: peripheral blood mononuclear cells (PBMCs), taken before the second cycle of nivolumab. The CDR3 reads CASSPSLGGAGETQYF. The DNA for the CDR3 is TGTGCCAGCAGTCCCTCTTTGGGGGGGGCCGGGGAGACCCAGTACTTC.